This TCR beta chain was profiled in a study of T cell repertoires in cytomegalovirus infection. TCRdb analysed the reads with MiXCR anew, one entry per CDR3 protein. The data contain just over 300,000 distinct CDR3 sequences, 15% to 20% of them singletons. J was trimmed by 7 bases and V by 3 bases; bases with no gene match: 7. The germline V gene encodes CDR1 SNHLY and CDR2 FYNNEI. The CDR3 spans 15 residues. Sequencing input: PBMCs. The chain has TRBV2 and TRBJ2-1; TRBD2 aligns across 9 bases. The sequence was obtained from a human donor in good health (CMV status not recorded). Some clones in this sample may be carry-over from other donors' samples. The CDR3 protein is CASSDSGGGGNEQFF. CDR3 DNA: TGTGCCAGCAGTGATTCCGGCGGGGGGGGGAATGAGCAGTTCTTC.